This T cell receptor (beta chain) is from a study of cytomegalovirus exposure and HLA in healthy donors. General study findings and limits: Researchers catalogued about 150 TCR beta chains as cytomegalovirus-associated. Most TCR sequences showed up rarely, but some public TCRs showed up in many donors. Certain sequence variants were highly shared and formed a cluster, and this cluster was likely a sequencing artifact. Researchers reported from a later analysis that most CMV-associated TCR beta chains appeared HLA-restricted.

This PCR relied on a set of 60 Vbeta primers and 13 Jbeta primers. Profiled with immunoSEQ multiplex PCR; TCRdb holds only in-frame clones, not every one. The table records some 150,000 clones, 82% of them present only once. This CDR3 comprises 11 residues. CDR1 and CDR2 from the germline V gene are MDHEN and SYDVKM. V was clipped by 5 bases and J by 15 bases; unmatched bases: 2. About this clone: What it binds is unknown.

The receptor was isolated from a man aged 18-30 years in good health and CMV-seropositive. The chain links TRBV28 to TRBJ2-2, with 11 bases fitting TRBD1. The specimen was PBMCs. This chain's CDR3 is CASSRDRGMFF. In DNA, the CDR3 is TGTGCCAGCAGTCGGGACAGGGGGATGTTTTTT.